This T cell receptor (beta chain) was documented in a study of graft-versus-host responses after intestinal transplantation (dated by TCRdb to the early 2020s). In the study overall: The transplants that recipients got were multivisceral, liver-intestinal, or isolated intestinal. All recipients received anti-thymocyte globulin induction followed by maintenance tacrolimus and steroids for two to four years. After intestinal transplantation, graft-versus-host and host-versus-graft alloreactive T cell clones in the graft, circulation and bone marrow were tracked using bulk TCR-beta CDR3 sequencing. To identify alloreactive clones, pre-transplant mixed lymphocyte reaction products were sequenced and compared with unstimulated pre-transplant donor and recipient T cells. Of the approximately 24 intestinal transplant recipients enrolled in the cohort, one of whom was a retransplant, 3 patients without pretransplant specimens were excluded. Donor T cell macrochimerism was defined as a peak of at least 4% donor T cells among recipient peripheral blood mononuclear cells. Instead of going to the commercial service, samples from a few later patients were sequenced in-house on an Illumina MiSeq and processed with MiXCR. Overall study outcomes, separate from this receptor: In the allografts of patients with donor T cell macrochimerism, GvH to HvG T cell clonal ratios were high. Early after transplant, declines in HvG clones were associated with peak levels of circulating GvH clones. The conclusions were limited by the relatively low number and heterogeneity of the intestinal transplant patients. GvH clones were found in recipient bone marrow, and some of the GvH clones appeared earlier in ileal mucosa or blood, which is consistent with an intestinal mucosal origin.

Read against the paper, the sample's time point label means: cells obtained before transplantation from donor or recipient. CD3+CD4+ and CD3+CD8+ populations were FACS-sorted from unstimulated pre-transplant donor and recipient cells taken from spleen or lymph nodes. The protocol used for the library was the immunoSEQ multiplex PCR assay. In most patients, genomic DNA was isolated using the Qiagen DNeasy Blood and Tissue Kit and sent frozen to Adaptive Biotechnologies for TCR sequencing. High-throughput TCR-beta CDR3 sequencing of genomic DNA from most patients was performed by Adaptive Biotechnologies. Per the original workflow: TCR sequencing data for over 15 patients were retrieved from Adaptive's ImmunoSEQ software; a few other patients were processed with MiXCR and VDJtools. To correct CD4 versus CD8 sorting errors, sequences present in both subsets at a frequency ratio below 5:1 were removed. CDR3 nucleotide sequences shared between donor and recipient were removed because the origin of such sequences could not be assigned. At least 2-fold expansion over unstimulated cells and a minimum CFSE-low frequency of 0.002% (template counts) or 0.001% (read counts) were required for clones to be classified as alloreactive. Clones detected in sequenced pre-transplant spleen, lymph node, or MLR CFSE-low populations of the donor or recipient were defined as mappable. The cumulative frequency of alloreactive clones was calculated as a percentage of all sequences, weighted by copy number. TCRdb re-hosts the immuneACCESS table, in-frame sequences only. Its copies lack some clones; in the studies checked, an unresolved V gene accounts for under half of them, and the cause for the rest is not known. The V and J calls and clone size come from that table; D and trimming were worked out from the DNA. The sample table holds more than 85,000 clones, of which approximately 94% were seen once. About 2% of the sample is taken by the ten largest.

As encoded in the germline V gene (reference sequence), CDR1 is MNHEY while CDR2 is SMNVEV. The CDR3 spans 15 residues, from the cysteine through the phenylalanine. Just CDR3 DNA is preserved here, 45 bases in frame from base 1. V ends up 7 bases short and J 2 bases short, with an unmatched junction base count of 9. Of note for this clone: Its specific antigen is unknown. Qualities for individual bases were not recorded, and no much larger clone is one base off.

The sequence derives from a human donor who received an intestinal transplant. The V and J segments used are TRBV27 and TRBJ2-7, and TRBD1 matches 9 of the central bases. Sequencing was performed on unstimulated CD8+ T cells sorted from spleen or lymph node cells, taken before intestinal transplant. The nucleotide sequence reads as follows: TGTGCCAGCACCCACCGACAGGGGGGAGCCTACGAGCAGTACTTC. Its protein product is CASTHRQGGAYEQYF.